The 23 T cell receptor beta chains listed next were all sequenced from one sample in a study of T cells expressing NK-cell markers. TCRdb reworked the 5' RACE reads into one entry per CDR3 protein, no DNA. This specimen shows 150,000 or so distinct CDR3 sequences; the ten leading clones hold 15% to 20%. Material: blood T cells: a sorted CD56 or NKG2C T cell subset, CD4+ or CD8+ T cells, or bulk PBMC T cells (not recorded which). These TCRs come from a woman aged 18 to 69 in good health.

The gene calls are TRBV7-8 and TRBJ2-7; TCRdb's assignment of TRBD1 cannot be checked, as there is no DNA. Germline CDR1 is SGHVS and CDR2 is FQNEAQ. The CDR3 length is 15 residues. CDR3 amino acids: CASSSRGSWSYEQYF.

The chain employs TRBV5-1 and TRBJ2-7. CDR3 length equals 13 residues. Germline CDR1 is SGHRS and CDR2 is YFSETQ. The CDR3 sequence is CASSWGVGLEQYF.

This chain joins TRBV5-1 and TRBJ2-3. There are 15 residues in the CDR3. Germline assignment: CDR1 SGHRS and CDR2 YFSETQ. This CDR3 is CASSLMSGYTDTQYF.

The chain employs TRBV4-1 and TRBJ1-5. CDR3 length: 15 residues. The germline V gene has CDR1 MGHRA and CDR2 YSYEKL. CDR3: CASSQDLVSNQPQHF.

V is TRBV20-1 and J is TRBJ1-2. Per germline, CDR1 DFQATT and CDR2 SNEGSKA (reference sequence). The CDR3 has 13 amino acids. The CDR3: CSARDRTDYGYTF.

CDR3 region: CASSLAQGNTDTQYF. V and J are TRBV5-4 and TRBJ2-3; the TRBD1 assignment by TCRdb is unverifiable without DNA. This CDR3 comprises 15 residues. Germline assignment: CDR1 SGHNT and CDR2 YYREEE (reference sequence).

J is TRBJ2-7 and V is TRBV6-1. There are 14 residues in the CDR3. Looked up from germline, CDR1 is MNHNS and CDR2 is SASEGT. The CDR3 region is CASSEQDGPYEQYF.

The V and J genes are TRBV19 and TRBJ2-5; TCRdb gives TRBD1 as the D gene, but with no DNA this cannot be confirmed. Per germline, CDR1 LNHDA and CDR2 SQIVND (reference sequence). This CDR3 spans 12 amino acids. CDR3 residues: CASSGTSETQYF. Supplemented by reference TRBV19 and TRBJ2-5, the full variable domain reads DGGITQSPKYLFRKEGQNVTLSCEQNLNHDAMYWYRQDPGQGLRLIYYSQIVNDFQKGDIAEGYSVSREKKESFPLTVTSAQKNPTAFYLCASSGTSETQYFGPGTRLLVL.

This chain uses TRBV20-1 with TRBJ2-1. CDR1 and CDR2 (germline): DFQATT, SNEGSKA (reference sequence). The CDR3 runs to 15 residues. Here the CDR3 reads CSAREKRGPYNEQFF.

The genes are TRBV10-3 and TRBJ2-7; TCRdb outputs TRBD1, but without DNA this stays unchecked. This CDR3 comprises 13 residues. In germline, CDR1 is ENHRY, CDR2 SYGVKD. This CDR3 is CAISLSDRDEQYF.

The CDR3 here is CASSPTTWTGMGTDTQYF. V usage is TRBV28 and J usage is TRBJ2-3; checking the TCRdb D call of TRBD1 is not possible without DNA. Germline loops: CDR1 MDHEN, CDR2 SYDVKM. This CDR3 region has 18 residues.

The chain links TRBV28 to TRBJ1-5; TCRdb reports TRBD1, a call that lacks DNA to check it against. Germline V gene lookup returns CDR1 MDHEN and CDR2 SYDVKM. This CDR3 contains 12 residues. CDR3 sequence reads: CASSLRGQPQHF.

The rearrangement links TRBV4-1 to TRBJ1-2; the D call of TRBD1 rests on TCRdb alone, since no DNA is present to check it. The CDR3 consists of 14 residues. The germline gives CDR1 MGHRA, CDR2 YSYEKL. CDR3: CASSQSGTEGGYTF.

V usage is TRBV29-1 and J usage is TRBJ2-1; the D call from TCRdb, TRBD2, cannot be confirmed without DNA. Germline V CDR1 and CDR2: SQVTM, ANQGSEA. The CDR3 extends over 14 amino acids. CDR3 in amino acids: CSAGPRGGYNEQFF.

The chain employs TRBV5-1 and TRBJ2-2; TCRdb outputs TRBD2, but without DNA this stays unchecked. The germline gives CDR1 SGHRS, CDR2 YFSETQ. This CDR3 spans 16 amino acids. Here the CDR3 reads CASSSGRLAGSGELFF. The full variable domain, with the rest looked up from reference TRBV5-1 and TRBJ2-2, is KAGVTQTPRYLIKTRGQQVTLSCSPISGHRSVSWYQQTPGQGLQFLFEYFSETQRNKGNFPGRFSGRQFSNSRSEMNVSTLELGDSALYLCASSSGRLAGSGELFFGEGSRLTVL.

CDR3 in amino acids: CASSFRGLVGYTF. The rearrangement joins TRBV28 to TRBJ1-2; the D call of TRBD1 rests on TCRdb alone, since no DNA is present to check it. Germline V lookup: CDR1 MDHEN, CDR2 SYDVKM. This CDR3 is built from 13 residues.

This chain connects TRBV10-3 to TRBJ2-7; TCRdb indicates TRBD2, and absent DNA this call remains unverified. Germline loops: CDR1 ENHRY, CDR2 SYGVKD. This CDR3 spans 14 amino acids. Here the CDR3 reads CAANPDERAYEQYF.

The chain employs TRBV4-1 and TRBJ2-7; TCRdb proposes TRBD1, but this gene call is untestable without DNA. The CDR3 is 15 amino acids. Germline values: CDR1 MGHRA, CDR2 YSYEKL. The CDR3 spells CASSQSDGQNYEQYF.

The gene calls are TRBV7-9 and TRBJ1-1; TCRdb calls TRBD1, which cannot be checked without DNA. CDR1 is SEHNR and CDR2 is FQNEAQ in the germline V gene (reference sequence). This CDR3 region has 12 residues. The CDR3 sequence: CASSFGQGEAFF.

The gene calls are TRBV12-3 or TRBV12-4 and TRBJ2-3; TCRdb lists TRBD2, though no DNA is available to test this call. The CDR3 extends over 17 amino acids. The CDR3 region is CASSSETSGDPGDTQYF.

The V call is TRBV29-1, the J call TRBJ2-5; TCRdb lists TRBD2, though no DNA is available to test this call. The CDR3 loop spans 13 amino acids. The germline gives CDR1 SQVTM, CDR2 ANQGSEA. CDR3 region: CSVDTSGRQTQYF.

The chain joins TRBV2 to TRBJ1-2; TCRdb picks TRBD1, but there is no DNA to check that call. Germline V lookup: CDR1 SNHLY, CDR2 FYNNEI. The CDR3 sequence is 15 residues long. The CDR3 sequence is CASSAGAPGLYGYTF. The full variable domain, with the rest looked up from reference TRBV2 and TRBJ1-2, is EPEVTQTPSHQVTQMGQEVILRCVPISNHLYFYWYRQILGQKVEFLVSFYNNEISEKSEIFDDQFSVERPDGSNFTLKIRSTKLEDSAMYFCASSAGAPGLYGYTFGSGTRLTVV.

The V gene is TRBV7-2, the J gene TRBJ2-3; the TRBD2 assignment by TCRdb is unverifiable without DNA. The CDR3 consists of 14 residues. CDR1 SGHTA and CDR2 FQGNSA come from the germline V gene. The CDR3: CASSPPPLGDTQYF.